The 26 T cell receptor beta chains below come from one sample, sequenced in a study of radiotherapy plus CTLA-4 blockade in lung cancer (dated by TCRdb to the late 2010s). Library prep was done by the immunoSEQ multiplex PCR assay. The clones in this table, taken by TCRdb from immuneACCESS, are in-frame only. Not every clone is retained; where verified, under half of the shortfall comes from an unresolved V gene, and the cause of the rest is unknown. The sample table holds approximately 94,000 clones, of which approximately 80% were seen once. The ten largest make up about 23% of the sample. The sample in question was peripheral blood, obtained from a patient treated with radiotherapy plus ipilimumab. The receptors were sampled from a human donor with non-small cell lung cancer that progressed on radiotherapy plus ipilimumab.

This clone was seen just once. The chain recombines TRBV6-1 with TRBJ2-7; D remains ambiguous. Deletions cut 4 bases from V and 2 bases from J, with 18 bases between. The V gene's germline CDR1 is MNHNS and CDR2 SASEGT. The CDR3 runs 16 residues. CDR3 sequence: CASSANSGQNTYEQYF. The CDR3, as DNA: TGTGCCAGCAGTGCCAACTCGGGCCAGAACACCTACGAGCAGTACTTC.

The chain recombines TRBV4-1 with TRBJ2-1; 15 positions agree with TRBD2. The trim removed 0 bases at V and 9 bases at J, leaving 12 bases unmatched. Germline-derived CDR1 and CDR2 are MGHRA and YSYEKL. The CDR3 is made up of 19 amino acids. The CDR3, as DNA: TGCGCCAGCAGCCAAGATCTGTTTGGACTAGCGGGAGGGGTGGGTGAGCAGTTCTTC. Amino acid sequence: CASSQDLFGLAGGVGEQFF.

The chain combines TRBV5-1 with TRBJ2-5; 10 nucleotides match TRBD1. V lost 4 bases, J lost 2 bases, and 8 bases stayed unmatched. This CDR3 has 16 residues. Germline-derived CDR1 and CDR2 are SGHRS and YFSETQ. The CDR3 DNA reads TGCGCCAGCAGCAACCGGGACAGGGGTGTTCAAGAGACCCAGTACTTC. Translated: CASSNRDRGVQETQYF.

This clone was found a few times. This chain uses TRBV6-6 with TRBJ2-7; D gene uncertain. This CDR3 region has 11 residues. Germline lookup yields CDR1 MNHNY and CDR2 SVGAGI (reference sequence). Trimming pared 2 bases from V and 5 bases from J, leaving 4 bases between. The CDR3 DNA sequence: TGTGCCAGCAGTTACCCCCACGAGCAGTACTTC. It encodes CASSYPHEQYF.

This clone has only one observation. The chain links TRBV5-1 to TRBJ2-6; no clear D. The CDR3 has 16 residues. Trimming took off 3 bases at V and 0 bases at J, with 10 bases between the two ends. Germline-derived CDR1 and CDR2 are SGHRS and YFSETQ. The CDR3 region has the DNA TGCGCCAGCAGCTCTGTGGCACACTCTGGGGCCAACGTCCTGACTTTC. Translation gives CASSSVAHSGANVLTF.

The V and J genes are TRBV4-1 and TRBJ2-7; TRBD2 aligns across 7 bases. J gave up 2 bases and V 0 bases, and 7 bases lay outside the gene matches. CDR1 is MGHRA and CDR2 is YSYEKL in the germline V gene. The CDR3 is 16 residues long. CDR3 sequence: CASSQDRGGSAYEQYF. The CDR3 region has the DNA TGCGCCAGCAGCCAAGATCGGGGCGGGAGTGCCTACGAGCAGTACTTC.

This clone was observed once. The rearrangement joins TRBV7-3 to TRBJ2-2; unclear D gene. Trimming shortened V by 5 bases and J by 0 bases, and 7 bases separated the two germline ends. Germline V gives CDR1 SGHTA, CDR2 FQGTGA. The CDR3 is 14 residues long. CDR3 nucleotides: TGTGCCAGCAGCAACGGGCCGAACACCGGGGAGCTGTTTTTT. Protein: CASSNGPNTGELFF.

This clone occurred a few times. The genes are TRBV5-6 and TRBJ2-7; D not certain. CDR3 size: 14 residues. Trimming cost V 2 bases and J 1 base, with 10 bases left between them. CDR1 is SGHDT, CDR2 YYEEEE, per germline. As DNA, the CDR3 is TGTGCCAGCAGCTTCCGCCCCAGTTCCTACGAGCAGTACTTC. Its protein product is CASSFRPSSYEQYF. Together with reference TRBV5-6 and TRBJ2-7, the CDR3 gives the full variable domain: DAGVTQSPTHLIKTRGQQVTLRCSPKSGHDTVSWYQQALGQGPQFIFQYYEEEERQRGNFPDRFSGHQFPNYSSELNVNALLLGDSALYLCASSFRPSSYEQYFGPGTRLTVT.

This clone was seen once. This rearrangement joins TRBV7-8 to TRBJ2-1; D is ambiguous. The V gene lost 5 bases and the J gene lost 9 bases, with 11 bases spanning the gap. The CDR3 extends over 12 amino acids. CDR1 is SGHVS and CDR2 is FQNEAQ in the germline V gene. CDR3 residues: CASSSNGLEQFF. CDR3 coding DNA: TGTGCCAGCAGCAGTAACGGTCTTGAGCAGTTCTTC.

The chain is built from TRBV7-8 and TRBJ1-2; 8 nucleotides agree with TRBD1. CDR3 size: 15 residues. V shed 1 base and J 6 bases; nucleotides not matched to a gene: 7. From germline, CDR1 is SGHVS and CDR2 FQNEAQ. The CDR3 DNA reads TGTGCCAGCAGCTTAGATGCCAGGGGGCGGGATGGCTACACCTTC. It translates to CASSLDARGRDGYTF.

This rearrangement joins TRBV28 to TRBJ2-4, with D unclear. Germline-derived CDR1 and CDR2 are MDHEN and SYDVKM. This CDR3 spans 12 amino acids. V was shortened by 6 bases and J by 2 bases, with 5 bases between the two germline ends. CDR3 sequence: CASSISKNIQYF. The CDR3, as DNA: TGTGCCAGCAGCATTTCCAAAAACATTCAGTACTTC.

The chain combines TRBV6-1 with TRBJ2-3, with TRBD2 identical over 10 bases. V dropped 2 bases and J dropped 5; count of bases not matched to a gene: 10. From germline, CDR1 is MNHNS and CDR2 SASEGT. The CDR3 sequence is 17 residues long. CDR3 DNA sequence: TGTGCCAGCAGTGAAACCCCAGCTAGCGGGAGTCAAGATACGCAGTATTTT. Amino acid sequence: CASSETPASGSQDTQYF.

This sequence joins TRBV29-1 and TRBJ2-1; no clear D. The CDR3 loop spans 14 amino acids. V dropped 7 bases and J dropped 1 base, with 14 bases sitting between them. Germline CDR1 is SQVTM and CDR2 is ANQGSEA. Here the CDR3 DNA reads TGCAGCGCCGACATCGCCGGATCCTACAATGAGCAGTTCTTC. Its protein is CSADIAGSYNEQFF.

The CDR3 loop reads CASKRQGSEKLFF. The CDR3 region has the DNA TGCGCCAGCAAAAGACAGGGCAGTGAAAAACTGTTTTTT. This chain joins TRBV4-1 and TRBJ1-4, with TRBD1 matching 7 bases. The germline V gene encodes CDR1 MGHRA and CDR2 YSYEKL. This CDR3 has 13 amino acids. V gave up 7 bases and J gave up 7 bases; unmatched junction bases: 6.

The rearrangement links TRBV19 to TRBJ1-2; maybe TRBD1 (5 bases). The CDR3 contains 14 residues. Looked up from germline, CDR1 is LNHDA and CDR2 is SQIVND (reference sequence). The V gene lost 2 bases and the J gene lost 8 bases, with 15 bases spanning the gap. In nucleotides, the CDR3 is TGTGCCAGTAGTATAAGGTTCAGGGAACAAGGCTACACCTTC. Encoded protein: CASSIRFREQGYTF.

The chain employs TRBV2 and TRBJ2-1, with D unresolved. This CDR3 has 13 residues. Trimming removed 6 bases from V and 6 bases from J, with 12 bases in between. CDR1 is SNHLY, CDR2 FYNNEI, per germline. CDR3 DNA sequence: TGTGCCAGCAGGTATGGAGAAAGCAATGAGCAGTTCTTC. Protein sequence: CASRYGESNEQFF.

The rearrangement joins TRBV10-2 to TRBJ2-5, with D perhaps TRBD1 (5 bases). From germline, CDR1 is WSHSY and CDR2 SAAADI. V was shortened by 4 bases and J by 2 bases, with 8 bases between the two germline ends. This CDR3 comprises 13 residues. The CDR3: CASSATGQETQYF. The DNA for the CDR3 is TGCGCCAGCAGTGCTACAGGTCAAGAGACCCAGTACTTC.

The genes are TRBV7-2 and TRBJ1-5, with TRBD1 identical over 8 bases. The CDR3 has 15 amino acids. J gave up 2 bases and V 5 bases, and 5 bases lay outside the gene matches. The germline gives CDR1 SGHTA, CDR2 FQGNSA. The DNA for the CDR3 is TGTGCCAGCAGCGCGTGGGGACAGGGCAATCAGCCCCAGCATTTT. Encoded protein: CASSAWGQGNQPQHF.

The chain employs TRBV28 and TRBJ2-5, with unresolved D. Germline CDR1 and CDR2: MDHEN and SYDVKM. The CDR3 is made up of 12 amino acids. V was clipped by 7 bases and J by 2 bases, with 8 bases between them. The CDR3 DNA sequence: TGTGCCAGCACCCGCTTTCAAGAGACCCAGTACTTC. Translation gives CASTRFQETQYF. Supplemented by reference TRBV28 and TRBJ2-5, the full variable domain reads DVKVTQSSRYLVKRTGEKVFLECVQDMDHENMFWYRQDPGLGLRLIYFSYDVKMKEKGDIPEGYSVSREKKERFSLILESASTNQTSMYLCASTRFQETQYFGPGTRLLVL.

The rearrangement joins TRBV29-1 to TRBJ2-7; 8 bases match TRBD2. Germline CDR1 SQVTM, CDR2 ANQGSEA. Germline trimming cut 4 bases from V and 7 bases from J; bases unmatched to any gene: 6. CDR3 length equals 12 residues. The CDR3 region is CSVGFGRDEQYF. The DNA for the CDR3 is TGCAGCGTTGGTTTCGGGAGGGATGAGCAGTACTTC.

In DNA form, the CDR3 reads TGCGCCAGCAGCTTGGATTTTGCAGGGATTGTCACCGGGGAGCTGTTTTTT. Its protein is CASSLDFAGIVTGELFF. The V gene is TRBV5-1, the J gene TRBJ2-2; weak D call: TRBD1 (5 bases). Germline V gene data show CDR1 as SGHRS and CDR2 as YFSETQ. The CDR3 spans 17 residues. With 0 bases removed from V and 4 bases from J, the gap between germline ends came to 16 bases. Based on the CDR3 plus reference TRBV5-1 and TRBJ2-2, the full variable domain is KAGVTQTPRYLIKTRGQQVTLSCSPISGHRSVSWYQQTPGQGLQFLFEYFSETQRNKGNFPGRFSGRQFSNSRSEMNVSTLELGDSALYLCASSLDFAGIVTGELFFGEGSRLTVL.

The gene calls are TRBV9 and TRBJ2-3; TRBD2 aligns across 9 bases. The length of the CDR3 is 16 residues. With V trimmed by 4 bases and J by 5 bases, 11 bases remained unmatched. Germline assignment: CDR1 SGDLS and CDR2 YYNGEE. This chain's CDR3 is CASSLTSAGGEDTQYF. The CDR3 DNA is TGTGCCAGCAGCCTTACATCAGCGGGAGGTGAAGATACGCAGTATTTT.

The genes are TRBV9 and TRBJ2-2; D is unclear. Trimming removed 1 base at V and 6 bases at J, with 13 bases between. CDR1 and CDR2 (germline): SGDLS, YYNGEE. This CDR3 spans 15 amino acids. CDR3 region: CASSVMGEVPGELFF. CDR3 DNA: TGTGCCAGCAGCGTAATGGGCGAAGTGCCCGGGGAGCTGTTTTTT.

The chain links TRBV11-3 to TRBJ2-1, with 10 bases that match TRBD2. The CDR3 totals 17 residues. The trim removed 1 base at V and 7 bases at J, leaving 10 bases unmatched. CDR1 and CDR2 (germline): SGHNT, YENEEA. This CDR3 reads CASSLGGLAGAGNEQFF. The CDR3 bases are TGTGCCAGCAGCTTAGGGGGGCTAGCGGGAGCGGGTAATGAGCAGTTCTTC.

This clone has a handful of counts. The rearrangement links TRBV27 to TRBJ2-3; TRBD1 or TRBD2 may be the D gene (5 bases each). The germline V and J ends were trimmed by 3 bases and 1 base, with 8 bases remaining between them. The germline V gene encodes CDR1 MNHEY and CDR2 SMNVEV (reference sequence). CDR3 length equals 14 residues. The CDR3 sequence is CASSLGTGTDTQYF. The CDR3 nucleotides are TGTGCCAGCAGTTTGGGGACCGGCACAGATACGCAGTATTTT.

The V call is TRBV30, the J call TRBJ2-3; 9 nucleotides agree with TRBD1. The CDR3 covers 14 residues. Trimming took 3 bases from V and 4 from J; bases not matched to a gene: 5. Germline V CDR1 and CDR2: GTSNPN, SVGIG (reference sequence). This chain's CDR3 is CAWSRQGGADTQYF. The DNA for the CDR3 is TGTGCCTGGAGCCGACAGGGGGGGGCAGATACGCAGTATTTT.